The sequence of this T cell receptor beta chain was determined in a study of lymphopenia after photon versus proton radiotherapy. General study findings and limits: In patients who died, overall survival fell as post-nadir TCR diversity dropped more. Under photons, naive T cells and diversity fell while effector/memory populations rose.

As concerns this clone: Its target is not known.

Only in-frame clones appear in the TCRdb table, and some are missing; sequencing was by immunoSEQ multiplex PCR. The data hold more than 45,000 clones, with 84% observed a single time. The sequences come from peripheral blood, collected from a patient treated with proton-based radiotherapy. The origin of this receptor is a man aged 55-75 years with pancreatic cancer.

In nucleotides, the CDR3 is TGTGCCAGCAGCCTAGCCTACCTCGGACTAGTCCCGAGCTCCTACGAGCAGTACTTC. This sequence encodes CASSLAYLGLVPSSYEQYF. The chain combines TRBV5-5 with TRBJ2-7; 7 bases are shared with TRBD2. Germline V gene sequence: CDR1 SGHKS, CDR2 YYEKEE (reference sequence). V was pared by 4 bases and J by 0 bases, with 19 bases of the junction left unmatched. The CDR3 is 19 amino acids.